Sequencing of this TCR beta chain was carried out in a study of CD8+CD57+ T cells in acquired aplastic anemia. Study-wide findings and caveats: Simpson's diversity of CD8+ cells was not significantly different in patients compared with controls. About 30 CD8+ CDR3 sequences occurred in both the patients and the controls.

Trimming took 3 bases from V and 1 from J, leaving 3 bases between them. The CDR3 length is 13 residues. Sequencing involved patients with CD8+CD57+ cell expansion previously shown by flow cytometry. Each patient carried a diagnosis of severe acquired aplastic anemia. The blood sampling took place in patients who had so far received no therapy. Comments on this clonotype: No antigen is known for it.

Genomic DNA constituted the template upon which TCR beta VDJ and CDR3 profiling was performed. MiXCR, applied by TCRdb to the reads, yields one record per CDR3 protein. This sample yields hundreds of thousands of distinct CDR3 sequences, of which more than 25% are seen a single time; about 0.8% belongs to the top ten. The rearrangement links TRBV12-3 or TRBV12-4 to TRBJ2-2; D not resolved. This TCR came from a human donor with aplastic anemia. The sample taken for sequencing was sorted CD4+, CD8+, or CD8+CD57+ T cells (not recorded which) from PBMCs. The CDR3 loop reads CASSFMNTGELFF. DNA of the CDR3: TGTGCCAGCAGTTTCATGAACACCGGGGAGCTGTTTTTT.